This T cell receptor (beta chain) was sequenced during a study of T-cell reconstitution after alpha-beta-depleted transplantation in children. Germline trimming cut 6 bases from V and 0 bases from J; bases unmatched to any gene: 1. This CDR3 region has 16 residues. This clonotype was picked up many times. Unique molecular identifiers were used in preparing the TCRbeta library. TCRdb fed the PCR reads into MiXCR, producing one record per CDR3 protein. The sample includes 70,000 to 100,000 distinct CDR3 sequences, over 9% of them seen just once. The sample in question was PBMCs from the stem cell graft donor, obtained from the stem cell graft. The clonotype was recovered from a human donor who donated a stem cell graft to a child with inherited bone marrow failure. This chain connects TRBV12-3 or TRBV12-4 to TRBJ2-6; 11 bases line up with TRBD1. CDR3 sequence: CASRGTGGSGANVLTF. The CDR3 coding sequence is TGTGCCAGCAGGGGGACAGGGGGCTCTGGGGCCAACGTCCTGACTTTC.